Listed here is a single T cell receptor beta chain. The data were taken from a study of shared clonotypes between healthy human individuals. The assay was immunoSEQ multiplex PCR, and TCRdb's table has in-frame clones only and misses some. The table has around 2.3 million clones, approximately 94% seen once. With 6 bases removed from V and 2 bases from J, the gap between germline ends came to 1 base. Germline loops: CDR1 MNHEY, CDR2 SMNVEV (reference sequence). The CDR3 covers 11 residues. The source is a man aged 18 to 29 in good health. The gene calls are TRBV27 and TRBJ2-2; unclear D gene. Source material: naive CD4+ T cells sorted from blood. Described subset: CD45RA+ positively selected. The chain's CDR3 is CASRNTGELFF. The CDR3 coding sequence is TGTGCCAGCAGAAACACCGGGGAGCTGTTTTTT.